The sequence of this T cell receptor beta chain was determined in a study of OX40 agonist ivuxolimab in advanced cancers. The wider study: An anti-OX40 (CD134) antibody with agonistic activity, ivuxolimab, was administered to patients. Ivuxolimab was administered intravenously to patients at 0.01 to 10 mg/kg every 2 weeks.

Autoimmune disease history or systemic immunosuppression led to patients being barred. Turning to this clone: The antigen is undetermined.

The method was immunoSEQ multiplex PCR; TCRdb's version includes in-frame clones alone and lacks a portion of them. This table has some 25,000 clones, roughly 80% appearing once. Germline CDR1 MNHEY, CDR2 SMNVEV (reference sequence). CDR3 length: 17 amino acids. The V and J ends lost 2 bases and 3 bases, in that order; junction bases with no gene match: 8. Whole-study results and caveats: Patients who responded partially at 0.1-3.0 mg/kg showed clonal expansion ranking among the lowest.

Source: CD4+ or CD8+ T cells sorted from blood, taken in a trial of the OX40 agonist ivuxolimab. The chain is built from TRBV27 and TRBJ2-7; 12 bases line up with TRBD2. The source of this sequence is an adult with an advanced solid tumor such as melanoma, head and neck, liver or kidney cancer. The CDR3 protein is CASSLGTSGRTYYEQYF. CDR3 bases: TGTGCCAGCAGTTTAGGAACTAGCGGGAGGACATACTACGAGCAGTACTTC.